This T cell receptor beta chain was captured in a study of neurological immune-mediated disorders. This CDR3 is built from 13 residues. Trimming shortened V by 1 base and J by 1 base, and 2 bases separated the two germline ends. Germline CDR1 is MNHEY and CDR2 is SMNVEV (reference sequence). TCRdb re-analysed the 5' RACE reads in MiXCR, keeping a single row per CDR3 protein. The table lists 39,000 or so distinct CDR3 sequences, about 2.5% of them singletons. This clonotype was observed many times. What was sequenced was PBMCs. This clonotype was sampled from a man between 25 and 39 years old with multiple sclerosis. The chain employs TRBV27 and TRBJ1-5; D unresolved. CDR3 amino acids: CASSLFSNQPQHF. The CDR3 bases are TGTGCCAGCAGTTTATTCAGCAATCAGCCCCAGCATTTT.